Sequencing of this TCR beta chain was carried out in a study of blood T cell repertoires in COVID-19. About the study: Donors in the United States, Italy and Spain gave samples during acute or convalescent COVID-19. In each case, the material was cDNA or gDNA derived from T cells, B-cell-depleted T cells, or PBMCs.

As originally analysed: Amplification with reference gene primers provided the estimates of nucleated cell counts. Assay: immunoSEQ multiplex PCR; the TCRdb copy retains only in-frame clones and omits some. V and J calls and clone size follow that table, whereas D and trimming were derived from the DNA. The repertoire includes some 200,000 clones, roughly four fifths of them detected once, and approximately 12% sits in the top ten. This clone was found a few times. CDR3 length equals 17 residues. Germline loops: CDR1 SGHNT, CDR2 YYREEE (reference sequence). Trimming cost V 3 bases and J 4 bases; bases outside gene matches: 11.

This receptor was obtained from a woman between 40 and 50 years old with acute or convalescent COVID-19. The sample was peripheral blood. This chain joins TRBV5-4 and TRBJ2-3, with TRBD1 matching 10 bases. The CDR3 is CASSCDRGRGLADTQYF. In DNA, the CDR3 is TGTGCCAGCAGCTGTGACAGGGGGCGAGGTCTAGCAGATACGCAGTATTTT. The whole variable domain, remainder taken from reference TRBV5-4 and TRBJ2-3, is ETGVTQSPTHLIKTRGQQVTLRCSSQSGHNTVSWYQQALGQGPQFIFQYYREEENGRGNFPPRFSGLQFPNYSSELNVNALELDDSALYLCASSCDRGRGLADTQYFGPGTRLTVL.